This TCR beta chain comes out of a study of shared clonotypes between healthy human individuals. Produced via immunoSEQ multiplex PCR; TCRdb's table is partial and in-frame only. This table has roughly 2.5 million clones, approximately 90% appearing once. There are 16 residues in the CDR3. The V gene's germline CDR1 is MGHDK and CDR2 SYGVNS. Trimming cost V 7 bases and J 5 bases; bases outside gene matches: 15. The specimen was naive CD4+ T cells sorted from blood. Subset described: CD45RA+ positively selected. The clonotype was recovered from a man aged 18 to 30 in good health. The rearrangement joins TRBV25-1 to TRBJ2-5, with 8 bases fitting TRBD1. The DNA of the CDR3 is TGTGCCAGCAACGCAGGACAGGGTTGGGTAGGGGAGACCCAGTACTTC. It codes for CASNAGQGWVGETQYF.